Described below is a single TCR beta chain sequence and its context. This entry comes from a study of blood T cell repertoires in COVID-19. As for the study in general: The cDNA or gDNA used as material had been derived from T cells, B-cell-depleted T cells, or PBMCs.

Germline CDR1 SGHVS, CDR2 FQNEAQ. J was trimmed by 3 bases and V by 5 bases; bases with no gene match: 1. The CDR3 is 12 amino acids. Methods used by the authors: Reference gene primer amplification yielded estimated nucleated cell counts. The protocol was immunoSEQ multiplex PCR, while the TCRdb copy is restricted to in-frame clones and leaves out a portion. V and J calls plus clone size are reproduced from that table; the DNA served to infer D and trimming. The table lists about 120,000 clones, about four fifths of them singletons, with 3.5% to 4% in the top ten. This TCR derives from a woman aged 30 to 39 who had recovered from COVID-19. This chain uses TRBV7-8 with TRBJ2-7; 7 bases agree with TRBD2. Sequenced material: PBMCs or T cells enriched from blood (not recorded which). The chain's CDR3 is CASSPGGYEQYF. The CDR3 region has the DNA TGTGCCAGCAGCCCGGGGGGCTACGAGCAGTACTTC.